The clone carrying this T cell receptor beta chain was seen only a few times. Its antigen remains unidentified. Trimming removed 6 bases from V and 8 bases from J, with 11 bases in between. The CDR3 is made up of 13 amino acids. Full-length variable regions came from constant-region reverse primers plus semi-nested Nested Universal Primer A PCR. One entry per CDR3 protein results from TCRdb running MiXCR on the 5' RACE reads. Counted here are tens of thousands of distinct CDR3 sequences, roughly 28% occurring once; the ten biggest clones make up approximately 3.3%. General study findings and limits: Tumor memory CD4+ T cell TCR gene usage clustered with blood and lymph node memory CD4+ cells and lymph node naive CD4+ cells. Whole repertoires were not studied in the larger cohort, only one V-J beta rearrangement.

This sequence originates from a female donor with breast cancer. Specimen: tumor-infiltrating memory CD4+ T cells sorted from the breast tumor. Subset meaning: memory CD4+ T cells, CD4+CD45RO+CD25-. The V call is TRBV12-3 or TRBV12-4, the J call TRBJ1-6; D is ambiguous. The CDR3 sequence is CASSQSRDSPLHF. DNA for the CDR3: TGTGCCAGCAGCCAGTCCAGAGATTCACCCCTCCACTTT.